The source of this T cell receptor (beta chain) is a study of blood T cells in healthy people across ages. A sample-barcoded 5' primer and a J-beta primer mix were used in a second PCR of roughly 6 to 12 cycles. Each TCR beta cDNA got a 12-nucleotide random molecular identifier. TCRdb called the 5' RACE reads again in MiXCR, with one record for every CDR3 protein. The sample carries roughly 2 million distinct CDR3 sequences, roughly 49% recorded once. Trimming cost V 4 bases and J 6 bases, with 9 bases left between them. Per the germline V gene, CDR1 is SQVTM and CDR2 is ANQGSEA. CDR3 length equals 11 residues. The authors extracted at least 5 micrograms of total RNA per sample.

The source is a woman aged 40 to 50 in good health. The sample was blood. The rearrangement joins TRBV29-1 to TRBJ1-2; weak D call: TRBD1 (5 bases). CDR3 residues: CSVGRADGYTF. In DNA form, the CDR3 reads TGCAGCGTTGGCAGGGCGGATGGCTACACCTTC.